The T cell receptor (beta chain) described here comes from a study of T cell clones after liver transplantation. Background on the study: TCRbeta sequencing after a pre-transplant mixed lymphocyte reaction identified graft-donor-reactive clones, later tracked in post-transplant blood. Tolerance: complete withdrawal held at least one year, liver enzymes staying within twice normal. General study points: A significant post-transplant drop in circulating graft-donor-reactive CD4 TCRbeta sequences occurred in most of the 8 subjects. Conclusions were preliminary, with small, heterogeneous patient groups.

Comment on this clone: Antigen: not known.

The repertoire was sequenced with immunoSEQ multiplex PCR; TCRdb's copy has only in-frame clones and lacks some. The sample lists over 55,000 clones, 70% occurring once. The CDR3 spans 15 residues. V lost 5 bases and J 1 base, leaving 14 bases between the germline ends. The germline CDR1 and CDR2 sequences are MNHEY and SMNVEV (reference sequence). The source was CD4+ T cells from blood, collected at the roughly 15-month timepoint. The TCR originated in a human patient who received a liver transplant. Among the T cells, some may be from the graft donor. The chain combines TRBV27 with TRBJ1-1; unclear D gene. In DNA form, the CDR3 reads TGTGCCAGCAGTCAACCGCGGGGTTCGAACACTGAAGCTTTCTTT. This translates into CASSQPRGSNTEAFF.